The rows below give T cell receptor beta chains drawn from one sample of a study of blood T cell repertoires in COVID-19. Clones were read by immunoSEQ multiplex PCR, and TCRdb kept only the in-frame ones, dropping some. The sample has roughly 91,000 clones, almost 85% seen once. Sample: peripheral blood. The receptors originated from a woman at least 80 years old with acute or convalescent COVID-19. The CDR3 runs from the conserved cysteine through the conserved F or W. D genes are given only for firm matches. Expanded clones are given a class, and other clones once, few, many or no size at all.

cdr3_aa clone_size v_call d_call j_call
CASSRTGTLHQPQHF . TRBV6-2/TRBV6-3 TRBD1 TRBJ1-5
CASRTSGSYEQYF . TRBV6-5 TRBD2 TRBJ2-7
CASSMRGGGPLHF . TRBV9 . TRBJ1-6
CASSLYEDSEQFF . TRBV5-1 . TRBJ2-1
CASSTGNVHQPQHF . TRBV27 TRBD1 TRBJ1-5
CASSWGQGTDTQYF . TRBV5-5 TRBD1 TRBJ2-3
CASRASGDYEQYF few TRBV3-1/TRBV3-2 TRBD2 TRBJ2-7
CASSLQGVPSYNEQFF . TRBV5-1 TRBD1 TRBJ2-1
CASSESVAGELFF . TRBV2 . TRBJ2-2
CASSSQVGHGTEAFF . TRBV28 . TRBJ1-1
CASALRTGMYNEQFF . TRBV12-5 TRBD1 TRBJ2-1
CASSEQGGGVPQDTQYF . TRBV2 TRBD2 TRBJ2-3
CASSKGGEGPNYGYTF . TRBV21-1 . TRBJ1-2
CSASQLGSGTEAFF . TRBV20-1 . TRBJ1-1
CASSFRQGYEQYF . TRBV7-2 TRBD1 TRBJ2-7
CAALGTGLGQPQHF . TRBV28 . TRBJ1-5
CASSIAVGAGRYNEQFF once TRBV19 TRBD2 TRBJ2-1
CASSIQTGGTDTQYF . TRBV5-4 TRBD1 TRBJ2-3
CASSFEQGLGYTF once TRBV28 . TRBJ1-2
CASSKDGTANEKLFF . TRBV7-2 TRBD1 TRBJ1-4
CASSLGGPAKNIQYF . TRBV5-6 . TRBJ2-4
CASSLTRQPQHF once TRBV12-3/TRBV12-4 . TRBJ1-5
CASSEWGLNQPQHF . TRBV25-1 . TRBJ1-5
CASSLDRGGNQPQHF . TRBV11-2 TRBD1 TRBJ1-5
CASSQVEGATEAFF . TRBV3-1/TRBV3-2 . TRBJ1-1
CASAGAAGNTIYF . TRBV6-5 . TRBJ1-3
CASSEVGRGEAFF . TRBV6-1 . TRBJ1-1
CASSQAGGSYNEQFF . TRBV7-2 TRBD2 TRBJ2-1
CAVSSGGANEQFF . TRBV19 TRBD2 TRBJ2-1
CAISEVGGGNTIYF . TRBV10-3 . TRBJ1-3
CASSPPVVAGGADTQYF . TRBV18 TRBD2 TRBJ2-3
CASSSSGTPNTGELFF . TRBV5-1 . TRBJ2-2
CASTVQGLHNTGELFF . TRBV5-1 . TRBJ2-2
CASRDSPNEKLFF . TRBV12-3/TRBV12-4 TRBD1 TRBJ1-4
CASSPGSSKRAFF . TRBV9 . TRBJ1-1
CASSYRDRGGYGYTF . TRBV6-5 TRBD1 TRBJ1-2
CASSRDSRDEQYF . TRBV5-1 . TRBJ2-7
CASSSKDSGTPLHF . TRBV7-8 . TRBJ1-6
CASSERVIYNSPLHF . TRBV6-1 . TRBJ1-6
CASSNGGDSKFHEQYF . TRBV19 . TRBJ2-7
CASSTSPGNIQYF . TRBV6-5 . TRBJ2-4
CASSLGGQLQETQYF . TRBV28 TRBD1 TRBJ2-5
CASSDDRSHGYTF . TRBV6-1 . TRBJ1-2
CASSPGQEESPLHF . TRBV3-1/TRBV3-2 TRBD1 TRBJ1-6
CASGWRGGPQDTQYF few TRBV9 . TRBJ2-3
CASSSRTGGRAGTGELFF . TRBV7-9 TRBD2 TRBJ2-2
CASSFDRVREAFF . TRBV7-2 TRBD1 TRBJ1-1
CASRRASGQAAKNIQYF . TRBV6-6 TRBD1 TRBJ2-4
CASRKSGSFDYEQYF . TRBV2 . TRBJ2-7
CASREEGLVLTGELFF . TRBV2 TRBD2 TRBJ2-2
CASSQDRVGTGIAEAFF . TRBV4-1 TRBD1 TRBJ1-1